Each of the 15 T cell receptor beta chains below was sequenced from the same sample in a study of T-cell reconstitution after alpha-beta-depleted transplantation in children. Unique molecular identifiers tagged the TCRbeta library. TCRdb used MiXCR to reprocess the PCR reads, holding one entry per CDR3 protein. The data hold about 400,000 distinct CDR3 sequences, with about a fifth observed a single time. The material was PBMCs from the stem cell graft donor, obtained from the stem cell graft. The receptors come from a human donor who donated a stem cell graft to a child with acute myeloid leukemia.

This clonotype was seen more than once but under ten times. The CDR3 reads CASSISGSMYNEQFF. In nucleotides, the CDR3 is TGTGCCAGCAGTATAAGCGGGAGTATGTACAATGAGCAGTTCTTC. The chain uses TRBV28 and TRBJ2-1, with 8 bases aligning to TRBD2. The junction had 7 bases not matched to a gene; V was cut back by 5 bases and J by 4 bases. CDR3 length: 15 residues. Germline V gives CDR1 MDHEN, CDR2 SYDVKM.

V is TRBV19 and J is TRBJ1-5, with 9 bases that match TRBD1. This CDR3 region has 17 residues. Germline V gives CDR1 LNHDA, CDR2 SQIVND (reference sequence). The J segment lost 2 bases and the V segment lost 5 bases, leaving 10 bases of the junction unmatched. CDR3 region: CASSARTGGVGNQPQHF. CDR3 bases: TGTGCCAGTAGTGCCCGCACAGGGGGCGTCGGCAATCAGCCCCAGCATTTT. Full variable domain (missing parts from reference TRBV19 and TRBJ1-5): DGGITQSPKYLFRKEGQNVTLSCEQNLNHDAMYWYRQDPGQGLRLIYYSQIVNDFQKGDIAEGYSVSREKKESFPLTVTSAQKNPTAFYLCASSARTGGVGNQPQHFGDGTRLSIL.

The chain carries TRBV12-3 or TRBV12-4 and TRBJ2-6; D is unresolved. The CDR3 runs 15 residues. The V and J ends lost 8 bases and 2 bases respectively, with 13 bases between them. In nucleotides, the CDR3 is TGTGCCAGCGCCACATCAGTCGCTGGGGCCAACGTCCTGACTTTC. Translated: CASATSVAGANVLTF.

The V gene is TRBV7-9, the J gene TRBJ2-7, with a possible D match to TRBD1 (6 bases). The CDR3 sequence is 16 residues long. V was trimmed by 5 bases and J by 6 bases, leaving 23 bases between them. Germline lookup yields CDR1 SEHNR and CDR2 FQNEAQ (reference sequence). In DNA form, the CDR3 reads TGTGCCAGCAGCGAACCCCCCGGCGAAGGGGGTTCCGAGCAGTACTTC. Residues: CASSEPPGEGGSEQYF.

This clonotype was observed a handful of times. The chain links TRBV29-1 to TRBJ2-6; a possible D gene is TRBD1 (5 bases). Trimming left V 5 bases short and J 3 bases short, with 11 bases between. This CDR3 has 14 amino acids. Germline V gives CDR1 SQVTM, CDR2 ANQGSEA. CDR3 loop: CSVPTQGGANVLTF. The CDR3 DNA sequence: TGCAGCGTTCCAACCCAGGGTGGGGCCAACGTCCTGACTTTC. Combining the CDR3 with reference TRBV29-1 and TRBJ2-6 gives the whole variable domain SAVISQKPSRDICQRGTSLTIQCQVDSQVTMMFWYRQQPGQSLTLIATANQGSEATYESGFVIDKFPISRPNLTFSTLTVSNMSPEDSSIYLCSVPTQGGANVLTFGAGSRLTVL.

V gene TRBV12-3 or TRBV12-4 combines with J gene TRBJ2-3; D gene unclear. The germline V and J ends were trimmed by 7 bases and 2 bases, with 19 bases remaining between them. The CDR3 is 16 amino acids. CDR3 region: CASTQRPFLVTDTQYF. In DNA form, the CDR3 reads TGTGCCAGCACCCAACGGCCATTTTTAGTCACAGATACGCAGTATTTT.

This clonotype was detected once. V and J are TRBV4-1 and TRBJ2-2; 8 bases agree with TRBD2. Germline V gene lookup returns CDR1 MGHRA and CDR2 YSYEKL. The CDR3 sequence is 17 residues long. After removal of 2 bases from V and 6 bases from J, the junction contained 11 bases not matched to a gene. CDR3: CASSQILAGGRAGELFF. The CDR3 DNA sequence: TGCGCCAGCAGCCAAATATTGGCGGGAGGACGGGCCGGGGAGCTGTTTTTT.

This clonotype has more than one count but fewer than ten. This sequence joins TRBV12-3 or TRBV12-4 and TRBJ2-1; D may correspond to TRBD1 or TRBD2 (6 bases each). The CDR3 is made up of 16 amino acids. V gave up 6 bases and J gave up 0 bases, with 15 bases separating them. The CDR3 DNA sequence: TGTGCCAGCAGCCCGACAGGAGGGGGCTCCTACAATGAGCAGTTCTTC. Its translation: CASSPTGGGSYNEQFF.

The chain recombines TRBV19 with TRBJ2-3, with TRBD1 matching over 11 bases. CDR1 is LNHDA, CDR2 SQIVND, per germline (reference sequence). This CDR3 has 16 amino acids. J lost 3 bases, V lost 6 bases, and 8 bases had no gene match. CDR3 coding DNA: TGTGCCAGTAGAAAAATAGGACAGGGGGCGACAGATACGCAGTATTTT. This codes for CASRKIGQGATDTQYF.

The chain links TRBV7-9 to TRBJ2-1; TRBD1 might be the D (6 bases). From germline, CDR1 is SEHNR and CDR2 FQNEAQ (reference sequence). Trimming shortened V by 2 bases and J by 2 bases, and 16 bases separated the two germline ends. The CDR3 has 17 residues. The CDR3 protein is CASSLTPDGTTYNEQFF. The DNA for the CDR3 is TGTGCCAGCAGCTTAACCCCAGACGGGACAACCTACAATGAGCAGTTCTTC.

Only a few counts were recorded for this clonotype. The chain is built from TRBV20-1 and TRBJ2-7; 7 nucleotides agree with TRBD2. CDR3 length: 13 amino acids. The germline gives CDR1 DFQATT, CDR2 SNEGSKA (reference sequence). V was pared by 1 base and J by 2 bases, with 2 bases of the junction left unmatched. CDR3 sequence (DNA): TGCAGTGCTAGAGGCCTAGCGGCCTACGAGCAGTACTTC. Its protein product is CSARGLAAYEQYF.

V gene TRBV7-3 combines with J gene TRBJ2-1; 10 nucleotides match TRBD2. The CDR3 is 17 amino acids. From germline, CDR1 is SGHTA and CDR2 FQGTGA. V trimming: 5 bases; J trimming: 5 bases; junction bases outside the gene matches: 12. CDR3 nucleotide sequence: TGTGCCAGCAGCCTACCTCCCCGGACTAGCGGAAACAATGAGCAGTTCTTC. Translating gives CASSLPPRTSGNNEQFF.

This clonotype was recorded at least ten times. The J gene is TRBJ2-2, the V gene TRBV12-3 or TRBV12-4; D is possibly TRBD2 (5 bases). The CDR3 contains 13 residues. V lost 2 bases and J lost 5, with 6 bases in between. CDR3 coding DNA: TGTGCCAGCAGTTTAACGGGGACCGGGGAGCTGTTTTTT. Translated: CASSLTGTGELFF.

This clonotype was recorded a few times. The V gene is TRBV13, the J gene TRBJ2-1; weak D call: TRBD2 (6 bases). The germline V gene has CDR1 PRHDT and CDR2 FYEKMQ (reference sequence). V lost 5 bases to trimming and J lost 7 bases, with 12 bases between them. This CDR3 spans 13 amino acids. CDR3: CASSPGTSNEQFF. Here the CDR3 DNA reads TGTGCCAGCAGCCCTGGGACTTCAAATGAGCAGTTCTTC.

This clonotype was detected only a few times. The genes are TRBV5-1 and TRBJ2-5; D uncertain. This CDR3 comprises 12 residues. The germline V and J ends were trimmed by 4 bases and 0 bases, with 4 bases remaining between them. The germline V gene has CDR1 SGHRS and CDR2 YFSETQ. This chain's CDR3 is CASSRDQETQYF. CDR3 DNA: TGCGCCAGCAGCCGGGACCAAGAGACCCAGTACTTC.